Listed here are 3 T cell receptor beta chains from one sample, sequenced in a study of cytomegalovirus exposure and HLA in healthy donors. The PCR made use of 60 Vbeta and 13 Jbeta primers. Profiling relied on immunoSEQ multiplex PCR, and the TCRdb table lists in-frame clones only, not all of them. The sample's table shows 30,000 to 40,000 clones. The sample comprised PBMCs. Receptors originate from a man aged 35 to 55 in good health and CMV-seropositive.

The chain carries TRBV19 and TRBJ2-2; tentatively, D is TRBD1 (5 bases). V lost 6 bases, J lost 4 bases, and 15 bases lay in between. This CDR3 is built from 15 residues. Germline V gene lookup returns CDR1 LNHDA and CDR2 SQIVND (reference sequence). The CDR3 spells CASSLELRGTGELFF. CDR3 bases: TGTGCCAGTAGCCTAGAGCTAAGGGGCACCGGGGAGCTGTTTTTT.

CDR3 residues: CASSPGQGMVETQYF. In nucleotides, the CDR3 is TGTGCCAGCAGCCCGGGACAGGGTATGGTTGAGACCCAGTACTTC. The rearrangement links TRBV11-2 to TRBJ2-5; TRBD1 matches at 9 bases. The V and J ends lost 5 bases and 5 bases, in that order; junction bases with no gene match: 9. CDR1 is SGHAT and CDR2 is FQNNGV in the germline V gene. CDR3 length: 15 amino acids.

The rearrangement uses TRBV4-2 and TRBJ1-1; TRBD1 might be the D (5 bases). Trimming removed 3 bases at V and 1 base at J, with 18 bases between. The CDR3 is made up of 17 amino acids. Germline values: CDR1 LGHNA, CDR2 YNFKEQ. The CDR3 sequence is CASSHTKGASTNTEAFF. CDR3 bases: TGTGCCAGCAGCCACACGAAAGGGGCCAGCACGAACACTGAAGCTTTCTTT.